A single sample is the source of the 11 T cell receptor beta chains below, sequenced in a study of cytomegalovirus exposure and HLA in healthy donors. Primers included in the PCR were 60 Vbeta and 13 Jbeta primers. Produced via immunoSEQ multiplex PCR; TCRdb's table is partial and in-frame only. The data show about 120,000 clones, about 68% seen once. Sequencing was done on a sample of PBMCs. The receptors come from a woman aged 40 to 50 in good health and CMV-seropositive.

The chain links TRBV19 to TRBJ1-2; TRBD1 matches at 11 bases. With V trimmed by 5 bases and J by 6 bases, 5 bases remained unmatched. Per germline, CDR1 LNHDA and CDR2 SQIVND (reference sequence). There are 14 residues in the CDR3. The CDR3 loop reads CASSGTGGRDGYTF. DNA of the CDR3: TGTGCCAGTAGTGGGACAGGGGGACGGGATGGCTACACCTTC.

The sample holds one count of this clone. This chain uses TRBV29-1 with TRBJ2-3; D perhaps matches TRBD1 (6 bases). CDR3 length: 20 amino acids. CDR1 and CDR2 from the germline V gene are SQVTM and ANQGSEA. V dropped 0 bases and J dropped 4 bases, with 29 bases sitting between them. CDR3 region: CSVEDSHLTNRALWSDTQYF. The CDR3 bases are TGCAGCGTTGAAGATTCCCACCTCACAAACAGGGCCCTGTGGTCAGATACGCAGTATTTT.

This chain uses TRBV27 with TRBJ1-2; D perhaps matches TRBD1 (5 bases). Per germline, CDR1 MNHEY and CDR2 SMNVEV (reference sequence). There are 14 residues in the CDR3. V was shortened by 1 base and J by 7 bases, with 13 bases between the two germline ends. The CDR3 DNA is TGTGCCAGCAGTTTATACAGGCAGTTAGGTGGCTACACCTTC. Its protein is CASSLYRQLGGYTF.

The V gene is TRBV29-1, the J gene TRBJ2-7; 8 bases match TRBD2. The CDR3 runs to 13 residues. V lost 7 bases and J lost 5; bases outside the gene matches: 10. The germline V gene encodes CDR1 SQVTM and CDR2 ANQGSEA. Here the CDR3 reads CSAGRAGGNEQYF. The CDR3 nucleotides read TGCAGCGCCGGGAGGGCTGGGGGGAACGAGCAGTACTTC.

The chain couples TRBV14 to TRBJ1-3; no firm D call. With 0 bases removed from V and 0 bases from J, the gap between germline ends came to 9 bases. Germline CDR1 is SGHDN and CDR2 is FVKESK. This CDR3 has 16 amino acids. CDR3 in DNA: TGTGCCAGCAGCCAAGATGGAACAGCCTCTGGAAACACCATATATTTT. Protein product: CASSQDGTASGNTIYF. Based on the CDR3 plus reference TRBV14 and TRBJ1-3, the full variable domain is EAGVTQFPSHSVIEKGQTVTLRCDPISGHDNLYWYRRVMGKEIKFLLHFVKESKQDESGMPNNRFLAERTGGTYSTLKVQPAELEDSGVYFCASSQDGTASGNTIYFGEGSWLTVV.

The chain employs TRBV27 and TRBJ1-2, with D possibly being TRBD1 (5 bases). Germline V gene sequence: CDR1 MNHEY, CDR2 SMNVEV (reference sequence). The CDR3 has 14 residues. The germline V and J ends were trimmed by 3 bases and 5 bases, with 13 bases remaining between them. CDR3 protein: CASSLQGQVYGYTF. DNA for the CDR3: TGTGCCAGCAGTTTGCAGGGTCAAGTGTATGGCTACACCTTC.

The V call is TRBV7-9, the J call TRBJ1-2; D not certain. The germline gives CDR1 SEHNR, CDR2 FQNEAQ (reference sequence). This CDR3 is built from 13 residues. V was clipped by 5 bases and J by 4 bases, with 11 bases between them. CDR3 residues: CASSLGHIYGYTF. For the CDR3, the DNA is TGTGCCAGCAGCCTCGGTCATATCTATGGCTACACCTTC.

The rearrangement joins TRBV28 to TRBJ2-1, with 13 bases fitting TRBD2. Trimming removed 6 bases from V and 6 bases from J; junction bases left unmatched: 8. CDR3 length equals 16 residues. Germline CDR1 reads MDHEN; CDR2 reads SYDVKM. The CDR3 protein is CASRGTSGKGGNEQFF. The CDR3 region has the DNA TGTGCCAGCAGGGGGACTAGCGGGAAGGGAGGCAATGAGCAGTTCTTC.

The chain combines TRBV2 with TRBJ2-7, with 8 bases aligning to TRBD1. The CDR3 sequence is 14 residues long. V was clipped by 4 bases and J by 9 bases; unmatched bases: 11. Looked up from germline, CDR1 is SNHLY and CDR2 is FYNNEI. The CDR3, as DNA: TGTGCCAGCAGTGCCGCGACAGGGGCCCGGAGGCAGTACTTC. It codes for CASSAATGARRQYF.

The gene calls are TRBV10-3 and TRBJ2-3; tentative D call: TRBD2 (5 bases). Deletions cut 4 bases from V and 5 bases from J, with 16 bases between. The CDR3 is 15 residues long. The germline V gene has CDR1 ENHRY and CDR2 SYGVKD. The DNA for the CDR3 is TGTGCCATCAGTGGAAGAGGGCAGGCCCGAGATACGCAGTATTTT. It specifies CAISGRGQARDTQYF.

This chain uses TRBV5-5 with TRBJ2-3, with a weak D call TRBD1 (6 bases). Germline V lookup: CDR1 SGHKS, CDR2 YYEKEE (reference sequence). The CDR3 is 15 amino acids. With 3 bases removed from V and 0 bases from J, the gap between germline ends came to 11 bases. The CDR3 loop reads CASSSQGWSTDTQYF. The CDR3, as DNA: TGTGCCAGCAGCTCACAGGGATGGAGCACAGATACGCAGTATTTT.